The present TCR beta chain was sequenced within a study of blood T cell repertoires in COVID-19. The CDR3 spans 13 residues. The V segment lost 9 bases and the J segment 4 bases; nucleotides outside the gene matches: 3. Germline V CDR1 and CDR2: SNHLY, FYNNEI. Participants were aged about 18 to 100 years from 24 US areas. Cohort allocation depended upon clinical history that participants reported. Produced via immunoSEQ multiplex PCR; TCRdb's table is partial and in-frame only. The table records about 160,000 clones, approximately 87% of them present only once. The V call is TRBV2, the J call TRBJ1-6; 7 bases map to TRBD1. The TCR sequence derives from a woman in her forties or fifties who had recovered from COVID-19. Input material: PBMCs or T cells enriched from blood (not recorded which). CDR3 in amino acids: CASTGQYNSPLHF. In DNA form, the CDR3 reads TGTGCCAGTACGGGACAGTATAATTCACCCCTCCACTTT.